These T cell receptor beta chains were read from a single sample in a study of T cells in Graves' hyperthyroidism and ophthalmopathy. In TCRdb, the multiplex PCR reads were re-called with MiXCR into one record per CDR3 protein. The table has a few hundred thousand distinct CDR3 sequences, about 15% seen once. Material: blood. Receptors originate from a woman aged 25 to 39 with Graves' hyperthyroidism. Both conserved end residues are part of each CDR3. A D gene is named only where the DNA matches it firmly. A clone size is listed for some rows: how often the clone was seen (once, few, many), or a class if it is expanded.

V gene	D gene	J gene	clone size	CDR3 protein	CDR3 DNA
TRBV7-9	.	TRBJ2-1	many	CASSSDINSYNEQFF	TGTGCCAGCAGCTCGGACATCAACTCCTACAATGAGCAGTTCTTC
TRBV7-9	TRBD2	TRBJ2-1	.	CASSQTLAGRNEQFF	TGTGCCAGCAGCCAGACACTAGCGGGAAGGAATGAGCAGTTCTTC
TRBV5-1	.	TRBJ2-5	few	CASSPGLTGETQYF	TGCGCCAGCAGCCCCGGACTAACCGGAGAGACCCAGTACTTC
TRBV2	.	TRBJ2-1	many	CASSELAGFNEQFF	TGTGCCAGCAGTGAGCTCGCGGGATTTAATGAGCAGTTCTTC
TRBV3-1	.	TRBJ1-1	many	CASSQDIPSPAFF	TGTGCCAGCAGCCAAGATATACCATCCCCAGCTTTCTTT
TRBV28	.	TRBJ2-5	many	CASLPSLTVQETQYF	TGTGCCAGCCTCCCATCTTTGACAGTCCAAGAGACCCAGTACTTC
TRBV24-1	.	TRBJ2-2	.	CATSTLRGTGELFF	TGTGCCACCAGTACCCTAAGGGGCACCGGGGAGCTGTTTTTT
TRBV27	TRBD2	TRBJ2-5	many	CASSSGLAGGETQYF	TGTGCCAGCAGTTCGGGACTAGCGGGCGGAGAGACCCAGTACTTC
TRBV5-1	TRBD2	TRBJ2-2	few	CASSSVLAANTGELFF	TGCGCCAGCAGCTCCGTCCTAGCGGCGAACACCGGGGAGCTGTTTTTT
TRBV11-2	.	TRBJ1-5	few	CASSLFLDQPQHF	TGTGCCAGCAGCTTATTTTTGGATCAGCCCCAGCATTTT
TRBV7-6	.	TRBJ2-7	.	CASNESRRGIYEQYF	TGTGCCAGCAACGAGAGCCGGCGGGGAATCTACGAGCAGTACTTC
TRBV15	.	TRBJ2-1	.	CATSRDQGYDNEQFF	TGTGCCACCAGCAGAGATCAGGGATACGACAATGAGCAGTTCTTC
TRBV28	.	TRBJ1-1	many	CASSGEGGTTEAFF	TGTGCCAGCAGTGGGGAGGGGGGTACCACTGAAGCTTTCTTT
TRBV28	.	TRBJ2-7	few	CASRQGSEQYF	TGTGCCAGCAGACAGGGTTCCGAGCAGTACTTC
TRBV6-1	TRBD1	TRBJ2-1	.	CASSLYRGSYNEQFF	TGTGCCAGCAGTCTATACAGGGGATCCTACAATGAGCAGTTCTTC
TRBV10-3	TRBD2	TRBJ2-1	few	CATDSGSDPYNEQFF	TGTGCCACCGACAGCGGGAGCGACCCCTACAATGAGCAGTTCTTC
TRBV7-3	.	TRBJ2-1	many	CASSLAAKNNEQFF	TGTGCCAGCAGCTTAGCCGCAAAGAACAATGAGCAGTTCTTC
TRBV12-3/TRBV12-4	TRBD2	TRBJ2-7	many	CASRTGTRTGEQYF	TGTGCCAGCAGGACCGGGACTAGAACAGGCGAGCAGTACTTC
TRBV18	TRBD2	TRBJ2-2	many	CASSDTGTTNTGELFF	TGTGCCAGCTCAGACACCGGGACTACCAACACCGGGGAGCTGTTTTTT
TRBV4-1	TRBD1	TRBJ1-1	.	CASSHFPGQGSGTEAFF	TGCGCCAGCAGCCATTTCCCGGGACAGGGGTCGGGGACTGAAGCTTTCTTT
TRBV5-1	.	TRBJ2-7	few	CASRGWADSYEQYF	TGCGCCAGCAGAGGGTGGGCGGATTCCTACGAGCAGTACTTC